These 17 T cell receptor beta chains were all obtained from the same sample, sequenced in a study of T cell responses to AZD1222 COVID-19 vaccine. Sequencing was performed with immunoSEQ multiplex PCR; in TCRdb, only in-frame clones are kept and a portion is missing. The sample consists of some 150,000 clones, around nine tenths of them appearing once. Material: peripheral blood, obtained on day 0 of AZD1222 vaccination. Receptor source: an adult in good health.

Here the CDR3 DNA reads TGTGCCAGCAGCACAACAGTCCCGGGACAGGGGGGAGCTTTCTTT. Protein sequence: CASSTTVPGQGGAFF. This chain uses TRBV7-2 with TRBJ1-1; 11 nucleotides line up with TRBD1. The germline CDR1 and CDR2 sequences are SGHTA and FQGNSA. The CDR3 extends over 15 amino acids. Germline trimming cut 5 bases from V and 10 bases from J; bases unmatched to any gene: 12.

The chain is built from TRBV5-4 and TRBJ2-2, with 9 bases lining up with TRBD1. This CDR3 is built from 15 residues. Trimming at V came to 5 bases and at J to 6 bases, leaving 8 bases not matched to a gene. Germline-derived CDR1 and CDR2 are SGHNT and YYREEE (reference sequence). The CDR3 here is CASSTQGARAGELFF. The DNA of the CDR3 is TGTGCCAGCAGTACACAGGGGGCGAGGGCCGGGGAGCTGTTTTTT.

This clone has just a few counts. The chain links TRBV5-4 to TRBJ1-2; tentatively, D is TRBD1 (6 bases). V lost 0 bases and J 10 bases, leaving 16 bases between the germline ends. Per the germline V gene, CDR1 is SGHNT and CDR2 is YYREEE (reference sequence). The CDR3 consists of 14 residues. CDR3 sequence reads: CASSLDQGISDYTF. In DNA, the CDR3 is TGTGCCAGCAGCTTGGATCAGGGGATCTCTGACTACACCTTC.

V and J are TRBV27 and TRBJ1-1; no clear D. CDR3 length equals 13 residues. CDR1 MNHEY and CDR2 SMNVEV come from the germline V gene (reference sequence). V was trimmed by 6 bases and J by 1 base, leaving 9 bases between them. This CDR3 reads CASSPKGNTEAFF. CDR3 nucleotide sequence: TGTGCCAGCAGCCCCAAGGGGAACACTGAAGCTTTCTTT.

This rearrangement joins TRBV6-1 to TRBJ2-5, with 12 nucleotides matching TRBD2. Germline assignment: CDR1 MNHNS and CDR2 SASEGT. J lost 0 bases, V lost 4 bases, and 6 bases had no gene match. This CDR3 contains 17 residues. CDR3 sequence reads: CASSVFGLAGNQETQYF. CDR3 in DNA: TGTGCCAGCAGTGTATTTGGACTAGCGGGGAACCAAGAGACCCAGTACTTC.

The rearrangement uses TRBV7-8 and TRBJ1-3, with D maybe TRBD1 (6 bases). Trimming stripped 1 base from V and 8 bases from J, with 18 bases between. Germline V gene data show CDR1 as SGHVS and CDR2 as FQNEAQ. The CDR3 has 16 amino acids. CDR3 DNA: TGTGCCAGCAGCTTAGAACCCGCAGGGGTAGGGTACACCATATATTTT. It encodes CASSLEPAGVGYTIYF.

In nucleotides, the CDR3 is TGTGCCAGCAGCTTGGGACAGGCGAGTGAAGCTTTCTTT. It translates to CASSLGQASEAFF. The gene calls are TRBV7-9 and TRBJ1-1; TRBD1 matches 8 bases. The J segment lost 7 bases and the V segment lost 3 bases, leaving 4 bases of the junction unmatched. Germline values: CDR1 SEHNR, CDR2 FQNEAQ (reference sequence). The CDR3 is 13 amino acids.

The genes are TRBV7-2 and TRBJ2-2; D uncertain. Trimming removed 5 bases from V and 5 bases from J, with 9 bases in between. Germline V gene sequence: CDR1 SGHTA, CDR2 FQGNSA. This CDR3 comprises 13 residues. The CDR3 DNA is TGTGCCAGCAGCCTCCGGGCAACCGGGGAGCTGTTTTTT. Its translation is CASSLRATGELFF.

The chain uses TRBV19 and TRBJ1-3; D not certain. CDR3 length: 15 amino acids. Germline V CDR1 and CDR2: LNHDA, SQIVND (reference sequence). The V end lost 6 bases, the J end lost 0 bases, and 12 bases lay between the germline ends. The CDR3 bases are TGTGCCAGTAGCTTCGATGAGAGCTCTGGAAACACCATATATTTT. Translated: CASSFDESSGNTIYF.

This clone is deemed medium-sized. V gene TRBV7-9 combines with J gene TRBJ2-3, with 10 bases identical to TRBD1. V dropped 8 bases and J dropped 3; count of bases not matched to a gene: 2. Germline V gene data show CDR1 as SEHNR and CDR2 as FQNEAQ (reference sequence). CDR3 length: 13 amino acids. The CDR3 coding sequence is TGTGCCAGCGAGGGACAGGGGACAGATACGCAGTATTTT. Translation gives CASEGQGTDTQYF.

This chain joins TRBV18 and TRBJ2-1; 7 positions match TRBD2. Unmatched junction bases numbered 8, after V lost 3 bases and J lost 3 bases. CDR3 length: 16 amino acids. Germline lookup yields CDR1 KGHSH and CDR2 LQKENI. CDR3 sequence reads: CASSPPVGGSYNEQFF. The CDR3 DNA reads TGTGCCAGCTCACCCCCGGTGGGGGGGAGCTACAATGAGCAGTTCTTC.

DNA of the CDR3: TGTGCCAGCAGCCCGGGGAACAGGGCTGGCTACACCTTC. It specifies CASSPGNRAGYTF. The chain links TRBV7-6 to TRBJ1-2; tentatively, D is TRBD1 (6 bases). This CDR3 has 13 residues. Germline assignment: CDR1 SGHVS and CDR2 FNYEAQ. V dropped 5 bases and J dropped 7 bases, with 14 bases sitting between them.

The rearrangement uses TRBV9 and TRBJ1-1; D remains ambiguous. This CDR3 contains 14 residues. V was cut by 3 bases and J by 4 bases, with 13 bases left in between. In germline, CDR1 is SGDLS, CDR2 YYNGEE. This CDR3 is CASSGPRGSTEAFF. The CDR3 region has the DNA TGTGCCAGCAGCGGGCCCCGCGGGAGCACTGAAGCTTTCTTT.

The chain recombines TRBV6-5 with TRBJ2-5, with D tentatively TRBD1 (6 bases). The germline V gene encodes CDR1 MNHEY and CDR2 SVGAGI. There are 13 residues in the CDR3. V shed 4 bases and J shed 4 bases, with 10 bases lying between them. This CDR3 is CASSWTERETQYF. For the CDR3, the DNA is TGTGCCAGCAGTTGGACAGAAAGAGAGACCCAGTACTTC.

The rearrangement links TRBV30 to TRBJ2-3; the match to TRBD2 covers 9 bases. J gave up 0 bases and V 0 bases, and 1 base lay outside the gene matches. Germline V gives CDR1 GTSNPN, CDR2 SVGIG (reference sequence). The CDR3 covers 15 residues. The CDR3: CAWSVLAGSTDTQYF. The CDR3 bases are TGTGCCTGGAGTGTACTAGCGGGTAGCACAGATACGCAGTATTTT.

V gene TRBV28 combines with J gene TRBJ2-5, with D uncertain. In germline, CDR1 is MDHEN, CDR2 SYDVKM. The CDR3 covers 15 residues. Trimming cost V 4 bases and J 4 bases, with 16 bases left between them. CDR3 loop: CASSSPGGVPETQYF. The CDR3 coding sequence is TGTGCCAGCAGTTCCCCAGGTGGAGTCCCAGAGACCCAGTACTTC.

The sample holds one count of this clone. The chain joins TRBV6-5 to TRBJ1-2, with TRBD1 identical over 10 bases. The CDR3 extends over 15 amino acids. The ends lost 7 bases at V and 2 bases at J; junction bases unmatched: 7. Germline values: CDR1 MNHEY, CDR2 SVGAGI. CDR3 nucleotides: TGTGCCAGCACACCTGGACAGGGGGACAACTATGGCTACACCTTC. It is translated as CASTPGQGDNYGYTF.